The 15 T cell receptor beta chains given below trace back to one sample, sequenced in a study of Graves' ophthalmopathy and Graves' hyperthyroidism. As the template, RNA transcripts were used to amplify TCR beta CDR3 regions. HTBI primers were employed in first-round RT-PCR, then a second-round multiplex PCR followed. MiXCR, applied by TCRdb to the multiplex PCR reads, yields one record per CDR3 protein. The table has about 640,000 distinct CDR3 sequences, 35% to 50% seen once; the top ten hold 3% to 4%. The sample taken for sequencing was peripheral blood. These receptors were obtained from an adult man with Graves' ophthalmopathy.

Turning to this clonotype: The junction and the germline gene differ at one end; a read error may be behind it. V and J are TRBV5-1 and TRBJ2-2, with TRBD1 matching 7 bases. Germline lookup yields CDR1 SGHRS and CDR2 YFSETQ. The CDR3 extends over 17 amino acids. The CDR3 is CASSLDPTGANTGELFF. DNA for the CDR3: TGTGCCAGCAGCTTGGACCCCACAGGGGCAAACACCGGGGAGCTGTTTTTT.

This clonotype was seen many times. CDR3 protein: CATSDQGRVYGYTF. CDR3 nucleotides: TGTGCCACCAGTGACCAGGGCAGGGTCTATGGCTACACCTTC. The rearrangement joins TRBV24-1 to TRBJ1-2; tentatively, D is TRBD1 (5 bases). Trimming cost V 4 bases and J 4 bases, with 12 bases left between them. The CDR3 contains 14 residues. CDR1 is KGHDR and CDR2 is SFDVKD in the germline V gene.

The gene calls are TRBV20-1 and TRBJ2-7, with 7 bases fitting TRBD2. CDR3 length equals 14 residues. Losses at the gene ends were 3 bases for V and 2 bases for J; bases not matched to a gene: 7. Germline assignment: CDR1 DFQATT and CDR2 SNEGSKA (reference sequence). CDR3 loop: CSASGGSVAYEQYF. The CDR3, as DNA: TGCAGTGCTAGCGGCGGGAGCGTCGCCTACGAGCAGTACTTC.

The chain has TRBV3-1 and TRBJ1-1; 12 bases line up with TRBD1. The CDR3 covers 15 residues. J was trimmed by 6 bases and V by 4 bases; bases with no gene match: 6. Germline V gene data show CDR1 as LGHDT and CDR2 as YNNKEL (reference sequence). The CDR3 loop reads CASSRQGQGAAEAFF. The CDR3, as DNA: TGTGCCAGCAGCCGGCAGGGACAGGGGGCCGCTGAAGCTTTCTTT.

The V and J genes are TRBV20-1 and TRBJ2-7; D possibly corresponds to TRBD1 (6 bases). Germline V CDR1 and CDR2: DFQATT, SNEGSKA (reference sequence). This CDR3 is 13 amino acids long. Between the trimmed V and J ends, which lost 4 bases and 2 bases, there was a span of 12 bases. The CDR3 DNA reads as TGCAGTGCTACCGGGGACACCCCCTACGAGCAGTACTTC. This translates into CSATGDTPYEQYF.

The chain employs TRBV7-9 and TRBJ2-5, with a possible D match to TRBD1 (6 bases). From germline, CDR1 is SEHNR and CDR2 FQNEAQ (reference sequence). V shed 5 bases and J shed 2 bases, with 15 bases lying between them. The CDR3 extends over 15 amino acids. The chain's CDR3 is CASSTQGWVQETQYF. DNA of the CDR3: TGTGCCAGCAGCACACAGGGTTGGGTTCAAGAGACCCAGTACTTC.

This clonotype was recorded only once. The V gene is TRBV7-8, the J gene TRBJ1-4; possible D gene TRBD1, 5 bases. CDR3 length: 15 residues. V was clipped by 6 bases and J by 4 bases, with 15 bases between them. Germline V gene sequence: CDR1 SGHVS, CDR2 FQNEAQ. This chain's CDR3 is CASSSRASSNEKLFF. The CDR3, as DNA: TGTGCCAGCAGTTCCAGGGCTTCAAGTAATGAAAAACTGTTTTTT.

This clonotype was seen a handful of times. Given a much more abundant clone one base away, this may be a read error. The V and J genes are TRBV12-3 or TRBV12-4 and TRBJ1-6; the D gene is possibly TRBD1 (5 bases). Trimming stripped 5 bases from V and 6 bases from J, with 11 bases between. This CDR3 is built from 14 residues. CDR3 amino acids: CASSPGRFNSPLHF. The CDR3 DNA is TGTGCCAGCAGTCCGGGACGGTTTAATTCACCCCTCCACTTT.

About this clonotype itself: A read error may account for a junction end that differs from germline. V usage is TRBV7-2 and J usage is TRBJ1-6, with 10 nucleotides matching TRBD1. Per the germline V gene, CDR1 is SGHTA and CDR2 is FQGNSA. The CDR3 is 16 residues long. CDR3 in amino acids: CAGSQGTGVANSPLHF. CDR3 sequence (DNA): TGCGCCGGCAGCCAAGGGACAGGGGTGGCGAATTCACCCCTCCACTTT.

Only one count was recorded for this clonotype. This rearrangement joins TRBV16 to TRBJ2-7; D unresolved. The V and J ends lost 4 bases and 1 base respectively, with 11 bases between them. CDR3 length: 14 residues. CDR1 is KGHSY, CDR2 FQNENV, per germline. CDR3 DNA sequence: TGTGCCAGCAGCCCTGCGACGAAATCCTACGAGCAGTACTTC. Translated: CASSPATKSYEQYF. The variable domain in full, with the rest retrieved from reference TRBV16 and TRBJ2-7, is GEEVAQTPKHLVRGEGQKAKLYCAPIKGHSYVFWYQQVLKNEFKFLISFQNENVFDETGMPKERFSAKCLPNSPCSLEIQATKLEDSAVYFCASSPATKSYEQYFGPGTRLTVT.

This clonotype was seen many times. The chain has TRBV7-2 and TRBJ1-2; D gene ambiguous. This CDR3 is built from 14 residues. From germline, CDR1 is SGHTA and CDR2 FQGNSA. Deletions cut 5 bases from V and 4 bases from J, with 14 bases between. The CDR3 DNA is TGTGCCAGCAGCCCCCGTGGTGGTCTCTATGGCTACACCTTC. Residues: CASSPRGGLYGYTF.

With respect to this clonotype: One junction end does not reproduce the germline sequence, and a read error may be involved. V gene TRBV9 combines with J gene TRBJ2-5; maybe TRBD2 (6 bases). The CDR3 has 16 residues. Germline values: CDR1 SGDLS, CDR2 YYNGEE. As DNA, the CDR3 is TGTGCCAACAGCGTAGGAAGGGGACTGATTACGGAGACCCAGTACTTC. This gives the protein CANSVGRGLITETQYF.

In its sample, this clonotype was seen a few times. The rearrangement links TRBV19 to TRBJ2-2, with 7 bases matching TRBD2. The germline CDR1 and CDR2 sequences are LNHDA and SQIVND (reference sequence). The CDR3 runs 16 residues. Losses at the gene ends were 7 bases for V and 4 bases for J; bases not matched to a gene: 12. The CDR3 region is CASTTGGSAFTGELFF. The CDR3 coding sequence is TGTGCCAGTACCACCGGGGGGAGCGCTTTCACCGGGGAGCTGTTTTTT.

Ten or more counts support this clonotype. The chain is built from TRBV7-6 and TRBJ2-5, with a weak D call TRBD1 (5 bases). Trimming removed 5 bases at V and 5 bases at J, with 9 bases between. The CDR3 length is 12 residues. Looked up from germline, CDR1 is SGHVS and CDR2 is FNYEAQ. The CDR3 DNA sequence: TGTGCCAGCAGCGCAGGGATCGAGACCCAGTACTTC. Protein: CASSAGIETQYF.

Of note for this clonotype: A single base separates this from a much larger clone, so it may be a read error. This chain connects TRBV9 to TRBJ1-2, with 8 bases fitting TRBD1. The CDR3 length is 14 residues. The germline V gene encodes CDR1 SGDLS and CDR2 YYNGEE. V lost 7 bases, J lost 7 bases, and 12 bases stayed unmatched. The CDR3 region has the DNA TGTGCCAGCCAAAGCAGGGGGCGGGGAGTTGGCTACACCTTC. Encoded protein: CASQSRGRGVGYTF.